The 18 T cell receptor beta chains given below trace back to one sample, sequenced in a study of response to subunit inactivated influenza vaccine. MiXCR, applied by TCRdb to the RT-PCR reads, yields one record per CDR3 protein. The sample lists about 540,000 distinct CDR3 sequences; under 30% were seen once. The sample was also reused in another study, on T cells expressing NK-cell markers. Turning to that study: 5'RACE template switching with UMIs produced the TCR beta cDNA.

The sequencing used CD4+ T cells sorted from PBMCs, collected less than 13 days after vaccination. The receptors originated from a man aged 45 to 65 who received an inactivated influenza vaccine.

The genes are TRBV9 and TRBJ2-6; no reliable D call. The CDR3 runs 14 residues. Germline CDR1 SGDLS, CDR2 YYNGEE. The ends were cut back, 0 bases at V and 4 bases at J, with 5 bases in the middle. The CDR3 loop reads CASSVESGANVLTF. Written as DNA, the CDR3 is TGTGCCAGCAGCGTAGAGTCCGGGGCCAACGTCCTGACTTTC.

This clonotype was observed a handful of times. This rearrangement joins TRBV12-3 or TRBV12-4 to TRBJ2-7, with D unresolved. The CDR3 extends over 14 amino acids. Trimming took off 5 bases at V and 0 bases at J, with 11 bases between the two ends. CDR3 nucleotides: TGTGCCAGCAGTGGAGATTCTAGCTCCTACGAGCAGTACTTC. Translating it yields CASSGDSSSYEQYF.

V usage is TRBV15 and J usage is TRBJ2-5; D gene uncertain. V shed 3 bases and J shed 1 base, with 6 bases lying between them. CDR1 is LNHNV, CDR2 YYDKDF, per germline (reference sequence). The CDR3 totals 13 residues. The CDR3 nucleotides are TGTGCCACCAGCAGGAACCTCCAAGAGACCCAGTACTTC. This codes for CATSRNLQETQYF.

The chain combines TRBV6-5 with TRBJ1-1; TRBD1 agrees at 9 bases. J was trimmed by 6 bases and V by 2 bases; bases with no gene match: 1. CDR3 length equals 13 residues. Germline V gene lookup returns CDR1 MNHEY and CDR2 SVGAGI. In DNA form, the CDR3 reads TGTGCCAGCAGTTACCGGGACAGGGCTGAAGCTTTCTTT. This codes for CASSYRDRAEAFF.

This clonotype has only a few counts. The chain employs TRBV25-1 and TRBJ2-5; D is tentatively TRBD1 or TRBD2 (7 bases each). This CDR3 has 16 residues. The germline CDR1 and CDR2 sequences are MGHDK and SYGVNS. With 6 bases removed from V and 5 bases from J, the gap between germline ends came to 22 bases. DNA for the CDR3: TGTGCCAGCAGCGGAGGCAGGGGGGGGGTTGTGGAGACCCAGTACTTC. Its protein is CASSGGRGGVVETQYF.

This clonotype was seen many times. This sequence joins TRBV27 and TRBJ1-5; possibly TRBD1 for D (5 bases). The CDR3 contains 16 residues. Germline CDR1 is MNHEY and CDR2 is SMNVEV (reference sequence). V lost 5 bases to trimming and J lost 0 bases, with 14 bases between them. The DNA of the CDR3 is TGTGCCAGCAGTACGGTTGGGACCGCTAGCAATCAGCCCCAGCATTTT. This gives the protein CASSTVGTASNQPQHF.

Turning to this clonotype: Since a much larger clone is just one base distant, this may be a read error. The rearrangement joins TRBV3-1 to TRBJ2-7; D is uncertain. Trimming cost V 6 bases and J 3 bases, with 15 bases left between them. This CDR3 contains 14 residues. Germline V gene sequence: CDR1 LGHDT, CDR2 YNNKEL (reference sequence). The CDR3 protein is CASRRSGVSYEQYF. The CDR3 DNA reads as TGTGCCAGCAGACGCAGTGGGGTTAGCTACGAGCAGTACTTC.

The table lists this clonotype with a few counts. The chain employs TRBV12-3 or TRBV12-4 and TRBJ1-4, with D unresolved. The CDR3 extends over 12 amino acids. V lost 1 base to trimming and J lost 7 bases, with 4 bases between them. Here the CDR3 DNA reads TGTGCCAGCAGTTTAGTGTTTGAAAAACTGTTTTTT. Protein: CASSLVFEKLFF.

This clonotype was seen more than once but under ten times. A much more abundant neighbour one base away suggests this may be a read error. CDR3 nucleotide sequence: TGTGCCAGCAGTTTAATCACAGATACGCAGTATTTT. It codes for CASSLITDTQYF. The chain combines TRBV12-3 or TRBV12-4 with TRBJ2-3; no clear D. V was clipped by 2 bases and J by 2 bases, with 2 bases between them. This CDR3 is 12 amino acids long.

This clonotype was seen only a few times. The rearrangement uses TRBV20-1 and TRBJ2-1, with D perhaps TRBD2 (5 bases). The V gene's germline CDR1 is DFQATT and CDR2 SNEGSKA (reference sequence). The V end lost 6 bases, the J end lost 3 bases, and 18 bases lay between the germline ends. The CDR3 extends over 15 amino acids. The CDR3 reads CSAHGTSNRYNEQFF. CDR3 coding DNA: TGCAGTGCCCATGGAACTAGTAACCGCTACAATGAGCAGTTCTTC.

The rearrangement links TRBV20-1 to TRBJ2-1; the match to TRBD2 covers 12 bases. The V gene's germline CDR1 is DFQATT and CDR2 SNEGSKA (reference sequence). Unmatched junction bases numbered 6, after V lost 2 bases and J lost 7 bases. CDR3 length equals 15 residues. CDR3 nucleotide sequence: TGCAGTGCTAGAATGCTAGCGGGAGGGCCTAATGAGCAGTTCTTC. It specifies CSARMLAGGPNEQFF.

This clonotype was detected a few times. This chain links TRBV28 with TRBJ2-3; the match to TRBD2 covers 13 bases. V dropped 5 bases and J dropped 1; count of bases not matched to a gene: 9. Germline V gene lookup returns CDR1 MDHEN and CDR2 SYDVKM. The CDR3 contains 18 residues. CDR3 nucleotides: TGTGCCAGCAGTCTCGCCCGGACTAGCGGGAGACGCACAGATACGCAGTATTTT. This encodes CASSLARTSGRRTDTQYF.

The chain links TRBV5-1 to TRBJ2-1, with 9 bases lining up with TRBD1. Germline values: CDR1 SGHRS, CDR2 YFSETQ. The V segment lost 3 bases and the J segment 5 bases; nucleotides outside the gene matches: 15. This CDR3 has 18 residues. The CDR3 coding sequence is TGCGCCAGCAGCTCTACGACAGGGGGTGTAGAGAGGCACAATGAGCAGTTCTTC. It is translated as CASSSTTGGVERHNEQFF.

This chain connects TRBV5-1 to TRBJ2-5; TRBD1 aligns across 7 bases. Losses at the gene ends were 0 bases for V and 1 base for J; bases not matched to a gene: 9. The CDR3 totals 17 residues. CDR1 is SGHRS, CDR2 YFSETQ, per germline. CDR3 amino acids: CASSLGDRSYPQETQYF. CDR3 in DNA: TGCGCCAGCAGCTTGGGGGACAGATCCTACCCCCAAGAGACCCAGTACTTC.

The table lists this clonotype with a few counts. The CDR3 region is CSARRGVTGELFF. CDR3 in DNA: TGCAGTGCTAGAAGAGGGGTCACCGGGGAGCTGTTTTTT. The V gene is TRBV20-1, the J gene TRBJ2-2, with D perhaps TRBD1 or TRBD2 (5 bases each). Per the germline V gene, CDR1 is DFQATT and CDR2 is SNEGSKA (reference sequence). V lost 2 bases and J 4 bases, leaving 8 bases between the germline ends. The length of the CDR3 is 13 residues.

This clonotype was counted only a few times. This rearrangement joins TRBV3-1 to TRBJ2-2; possibly TRBD1 or TRBD2 for D (7 bases each). V was clipped by 4 bases and J by 5 bases, with 17 bases between them. The CDR3 spans 16 residues. From germline, CDR1 is LGHDT and CDR2 YNNKEL (reference sequence). The CDR3 here is CASSRGGGSLTGELFF. DNA of the CDR3: TGTGCCAGCAGCCGGGGAGGGGGCTCCCTAACCGGGGAGCTGTTTTTT. The full variable domain, its missing parts supplied by reference TRBV3-1 and TRBJ2-2, is DTAVSQTPKYLVTQMGNDKSIKCEQNLGHDTMYWYKQDSKKFLKIMFSYNNKELIINETVPNRFSPKSPDKAHLNLHINSLELGDSAVYFCASSRGGGSLTGELFFGEGSRLTVL.

The count of this clonotype is one. V is TRBV12-3 or TRBV12-4 and J is TRBJ2-5; TRBD2 matches 10 bases. J lost 5 bases, V lost 7 bases, and 7 bases had no gene match. There are 14 residues in the CDR3. DNA for the CDR3: TGTGCCAGCAATCTAGCGGGGGCGTGGGAGACCCAGTACTTC. Translating it yields CASNLAGAWETQYF.

As DNA, the CDR3 is TGTGCCAGCAGCTTTATTGAGGGGATGGGCCCCTACGAGCAGTACTTC. Its protein product is CASSFIEGMGPYEQYF. V gene TRBV5-6 combines with J gene TRBJ2-7; D possibly uses TRBD1 or TRBD2 (5 bases each). Germline CDR1 reads SGHDT; CDR2 reads YYEEEE. Deletions cut 2 bases from V and 2 bases from J, with 17 bases between. The CDR3 runs to 16 residues.